One sample yielded the 15 T cell receptor beta chains listed below, sequenced in a study of shared clonotypes between healthy human individuals. The protocol was immunoSEQ multiplex PCR, while the TCRdb copy is restricted to in-frame clones and leaves out a portion. The sample comprises roughly 490,000 clones, roughly four fifths of which are singletons, and around 13% rests with the top ten. The material sequenced was PBMCs. Every receptor here comes from a woman between 35 and 50 years old in good health. Some clones in this sample may be carry-over from other donors' samples.

With respect to this clone: A far bigger clonotype differs at one base, so this is likely a read error. Without the conserved terminal phenylalanine or tryptophan, this CDR3 likely stems from a read error. The gene calls are TRBV27 and TRBJ1-2; no clear D. The CDR3 has 13 residues. The V and J ends lost 2 bases and 10 bases respectively, with 14 bases between them. Looked up from germline, CDR1 is MNHEY and CDR2 is SMNVEV (reference sequence). CDR3 in amino acids: CASSLGYPGVYTL. The CDR3 DNA reads TGTGCCAGCAGTTTAGGGTACCCAGGCGTCTACACCCTC.

The rearrangement joins TRBV9 to TRBJ1-2; weak D call: TRBD1 (6 bases). Trimming took 0 bases from V and 7 from J, leaving 16 bases between them. The CDR3 totals 15 residues. Germline V gives CDR1 SGDLS, CDR2 YYNGEE. The CDR3 DNA is TGTGCCAGCAGCGTAGACCCGACAGGCTCAGGTGGCTACACCTTC. This translates into CASSVDPTGSGGYTF.

J is TRBJ2-7 and V is TRBV5-4, with 8 bases lining up with TRBD2. The CDR3 covers 17 residues. Germline CDR1 and CDR2: SGHNT and YYREEE (reference sequence). V shed 4 bases and J 0 bases; nucleotides not matched to a gene: 12. The CDR3 nucleotides read TGTGCCAGCAGCCCCGGGCCTAGCGGGCCGAGCTCCTACGAGCAGTACTTC. This translates into CASSPGPSGPSSYEQYF.

This chain uses TRBV10-2 with TRBJ2-3; 7 nucleotides line up with TRBD1. V was clipped by 8 bases and J by 3 bases; unmatched bases: 11. The CDR3 runs to 15 residues. The germline CDR1 and CDR2 sequences are WSHSY and SAAADI. Here the CDR3 reads CASQDTQGLTDTQYF. The CDR3 DNA sequence: TGCGCCAGCCAGGATACACAGGGGTTAACAGATACGCAGTATTTT.

CDR3 protein: CASSPGTSGRTDTQYF. The CDR3 region has the DNA TGTGCCAGCAGCCCCGGGACTAGCGGGAGGACAGATACGCAGTATTTT. V and J are TRBV7-3 and TRBJ2-3, with 15 bases fitting TRBD2. V dropped 5 bases and J dropped 3; count of bases not matched to a gene: 3. The CDR3 spans 16 residues. Germline-derived CDR1 and CDR2 are SGHTA and FQGTGA.

The rearrangement links TRBV5-1 to TRBJ2-7, with 9 bases lining up with TRBD1. Per germline, CDR1 SGHRS and CDR2 YFSETQ. V gave up 1 base and J gave up 2 bases; unmatched junction bases: 4. The CDR3 is 15 residues long. The CDR3 bases are TGCGCCAGCAGCTTGCTGGGACAGGGAACCTACGAGCAGTACTTC. Its protein product is CASSLLGQGTYEQYF.

This clone turned up a few times. This specimen includes other DNA sequences encoding the same CDR3. The chain carries TRBV7-9 and TRBJ1-5; D unclear. CDR3 length: 12 amino acids. V dropped 3 bases and J dropped 2 bases, with 2 bases sitting between them. Germline V gene lookup returns CDR1 SEHNR and CDR2 FQNEAQ (reference sequence). The CDR3 DNA reads TGTGCCAGCAGCTTTGGCAATCAGCCCCAGCATTTT. This sequence encodes CASSFGNQPQHF.

This clone was found a few times. The chain joins TRBV10-2 to TRBJ2-1; 9 bases agree with TRBD2. This CDR3 spans 18 amino acids. V shed 0 bases, J shed 10 bases, and the junction held 16 bases outside the gene matches. Germline V gene data show CDR1 as WSHSY and CDR2 as SAAADI. The CDR3 DNA reads as TGCGCCAGCAGTGAGTCGCCCACAGTAGCGGGAGCTCGGGGGGAGCAGTTCTTC. Its protein product is CASSESPTVAGARGEQFF.

This clone was observed at least ten times. The sample carries other DNA sequences with the same CDR3. The chain carries TRBV6-5 and TRBJ1-5; unclear D gene. With 7 bases removed from V and 0 bases from J, the gap between germline ends came to 7 bases. This CDR3 has 13 amino acids. Germline CDR1 is MNHEY and CDR2 is SVGAGI. The CDR3 protein is CASKRNSNQPQHF. The CDR3, as DNA: TGTGCCAGCAAAAGGAATAGCAATCAGCCCCAGCATTTT.

The rearrangement joins TRBV25-1 to TRBJ1-2, with TRBD1 matching 10 bases. Germline CDR1 MGHDK, CDR2 SYGVNS. The CDR3 covers 16 residues. J lost 4 bases, V lost 1 base, and 6 bases had no gene match. The CDR3 sequence is CASSELAGQGFYGYTF. CDR3 DNA sequence: TGTGCCAGCAGTGAATTGGCGGGACAGGGGTTCTATGGCTACACCTTC.

V is TRBV13 and J is TRBJ2-3; 10 bases fit TRBD2. The ends lost 4 bases at V and 5 bases at J; junction bases unmatched: 6. The CDR3 runs 15 residues. Germline V CDR1 and CDR2: PRHDT, FYEKMQ (reference sequence). The CDR3 sequence is CASSSLAGEQDTQYF. CDR3 coding DNA: TGTGCCAGCAGCTCTCTAGCGGGAGAACAAGATACGCAGTATTTT. Variable domain in full (rest from reference TRBV13 and TRBJ2-3): AAGVIQSPRHLIKEKRETATLKCYPIPRHDTVYWYQQGPGQDPQFLISFYEKMQSDKGSIPDRFSAQQFSDYHSELNMSSLELGDSALYFCASSSLAGEQDTQYFGPGTRLTVL.

Turning to this clone: This clone may be a read error of a much larger clone one base away. The J gene is TRBJ2-5, the V gene TRBV7-2; TRBD1 is a possible D gene (6 bases). Germline V CDR1 and CDR2: SGHTA, FQGNSA. The CDR3 consists of 14 residues. With 4 bases removed from V and 3 bases from J, the gap between germline ends came to 12 bases. The CDR3 reads CASSSQGPEETQYF. As DNA, the CDR3 is TGTGCCAGCAGCTCCCAGGGGCCCGAAGAGACCCAGTACTTC.

This clone was counted only a few times. CDR3 DNA: TGTGCCAGCAGCACCAACAGGGACGGCTCTAGGGCCGGAATGGACGAGCAGTACTTC. It is translated as CASSTNRDGSRAGMDEQYF. This rearrangement joins TRBV21-1 to TRBJ2-7; the tabulated D call, TRBD1, remains unverified against the DNA. TRBV21-1 constitutes a pseudogene. The CDR3 is made up of 19 amino acids.

This clone was observed at least ten times. J is TRBJ2-5 and V is TRBV5-1, with 7 bases fitting TRBD1. CDR1 is SGHRS, CDR2 YFSETQ, per germline. The CDR3 consists of 14 residues. Unmatched junction bases numbered 2, after V lost 2 bases and J lost 1 base. The CDR3 region is CASSFGTVQETQYF. The CDR3 DNA follows: TGCGCCAGCAGCTTTGGGACAGTCCAAGAGACCCAGTACTTC.

The V gene is TRBV4-1, the J gene TRBJ2-7; 14 bases map to TRBD2. Germline-derived CDR1 and CDR2 are MGHRA and YSYEKL. The V segment lost 5 bases and the J segment 0 bases; nucleotides outside the gene matches: 6. CDR3 size: 17 residues. CDR3 DNA: TGCGCCAGCAGCTGGACTAGCGGGGGGTCTAGCTCCTACGAGCAGTACTTC. It specifies CASSWTSGGSSSYEQYF.